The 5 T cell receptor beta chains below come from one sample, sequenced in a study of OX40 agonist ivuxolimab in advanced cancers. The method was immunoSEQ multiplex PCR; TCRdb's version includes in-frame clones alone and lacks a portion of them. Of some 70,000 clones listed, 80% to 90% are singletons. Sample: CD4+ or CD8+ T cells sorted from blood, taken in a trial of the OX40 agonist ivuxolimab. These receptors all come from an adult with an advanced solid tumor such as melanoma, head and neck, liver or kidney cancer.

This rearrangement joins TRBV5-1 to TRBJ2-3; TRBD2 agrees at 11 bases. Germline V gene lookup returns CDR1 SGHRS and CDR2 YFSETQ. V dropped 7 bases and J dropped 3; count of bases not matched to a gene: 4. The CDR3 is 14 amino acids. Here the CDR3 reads CASSSSGRTDTQYF. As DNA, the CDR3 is TGCGCCAGCTCTTCTAGCGGGAGGACAGATACGCAGTATTTT. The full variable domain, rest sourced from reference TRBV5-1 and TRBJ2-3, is KAGVTQTPRYLIKTRGQQVTLSCSPISGHRSVSWYQQTPGQGLQFLFEYFSETQRNKGNFPGRFSGRQFSNSRSEMNVSTLELGDSALYLCASSSSGRTDTQYFGPGTRLTVL.

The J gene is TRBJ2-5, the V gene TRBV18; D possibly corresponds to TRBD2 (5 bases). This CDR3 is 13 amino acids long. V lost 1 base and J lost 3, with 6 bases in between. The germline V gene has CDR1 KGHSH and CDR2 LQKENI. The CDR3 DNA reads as TGTGCCAGCTCACCACGGACTGAAGAGACCCAGTACTTC. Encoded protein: CASSPRTEETQYF.

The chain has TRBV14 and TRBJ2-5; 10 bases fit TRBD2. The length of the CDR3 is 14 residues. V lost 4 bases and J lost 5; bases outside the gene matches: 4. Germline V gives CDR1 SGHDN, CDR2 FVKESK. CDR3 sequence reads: CASSPTSGMETQYF. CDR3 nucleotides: TGTGCCAGCAGCCCAACTAGCGGGATGGAGACCCAGTACTTC. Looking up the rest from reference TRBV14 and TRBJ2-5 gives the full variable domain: EAGVTQFPSHSVIEKGQTVTLRCDPISGHDNLYWYRRVMGKEIKFLLHFVKESKQDESGMPNNRFLAERTGGTYSTLKVQPAELEDSGVYFCASSPTSGMETQYFGPGTRLLVL.

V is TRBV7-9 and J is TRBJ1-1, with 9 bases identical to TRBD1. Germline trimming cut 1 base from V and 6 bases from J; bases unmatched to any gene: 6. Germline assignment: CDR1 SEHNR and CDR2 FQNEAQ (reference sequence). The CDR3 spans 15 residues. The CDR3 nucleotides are TGTGCCAGCAGCTTAGGGGGGACAGGGAGCCCTGAAGCTTTCTTT. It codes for CASSLGGTGSPEAFF.

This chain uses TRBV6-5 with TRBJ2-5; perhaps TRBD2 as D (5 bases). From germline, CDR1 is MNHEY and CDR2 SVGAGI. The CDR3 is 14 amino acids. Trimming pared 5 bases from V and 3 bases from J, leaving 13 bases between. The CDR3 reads CASSQAPGKETQYF. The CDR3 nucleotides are TGTGCCAGCAGTCAGGCCCCGGGAAAAGAGACCCAGTACTTC.